The present T cell receptor beta chain was sequenced within a study of T cells in Graves' hyperthyroidism and ophthalmopathy. This CDR3 contains 13 residues. V lost 1 base, J lost 4 bases, and 7 bases lay in between. Germline assignment: CDR1 SEHNR and CDR2 FQNEAQ (reference sequence). The study left out patients who had uncontrolled infection, other autoimmune disease, pregnancy or lactation. This clonotype was observed at least ten times. Its specificity is unknown. TCR beta CDR3 sequences were amplified from RNA transcripts. TCR CDR3 regions were first amplified by RT-PCR with HTBI primers. MiXCR, run by TCRdb on the multiplex PCR reads, gives a single entry per CDR3 protein. The table records roughly 500,000 distinct CDR3 sequences, about half of them present only once. Findings and caveats of the study: Blood shared most expanded thyroid clonotypes above 0.001. The model forecast ophthalmopathy, anticipating it by a median roughly 6.5 months before onset. Stable hyperthyroidism was told apart from ophthalmopathy by a model built on 13 V-J features.

The rearrangement uses TRBV7-9 and TRBJ2-5, with a tentative D call TRBD2 (5 bases). The sequencing input was peripheral blood or thyroid tissue (not recorded which). This TCR derives from an adult woman with Graves' disease, either hyperthyroidism or ophthalmopathy (not recorded which). The CDR3 reads CASSLVGRETQYF. DNA for the CDR3: TGTGCCAGCAGCTTAGTGGGGAGAGAGACCCAGTACTTC. Looking up the rest from reference TRBV7-9 and TRBJ2-5 gives the full variable domain: DTGVSQNPRHKITKRGQNVTFRCDPISEHNRLYWYRQTLGQGPEFLTYFQNEAQLEKSRLLSDRFSAERPKGSFSTLEIQRTEQGDSAMYLCASSLVGRETQYFGPGTRLLVL.